This T cell receptor beta chain was identified in a study of T cell changes during pregnancy in multiple sclerosis. Method: immunoSEQ multiplex PCR; TCRdb's copy keeps in-frame clones and lacks some. This sample has under 75,000 clones, with roughly 92% found just once. J was trimmed by 4 bases and V by 5 bases; bases with no gene match: 9. CDR3 length equals 15 residues. CDR1 is SEHNR, CDR2 FQNEAQ, per germline (reference sequence). The V gene is TRBV7-9, the J gene TRBJ1-1, with 8 bases matching TRBD1. The TCR comes from a female donor with multiple sclerosis, enrolled in a pregnancy study. The input for sequencing was CD8+ T cells from peripheral blood mononuclear cells, taken in the second trimester of pregnancy. The CDR3 loop is CASSPRTGWGTEAFF. The DNA for the CDR3 is TGTGCCAGCAGCCCACGGACAGGGTGGGGCACTGAAGCTTTCTTT.